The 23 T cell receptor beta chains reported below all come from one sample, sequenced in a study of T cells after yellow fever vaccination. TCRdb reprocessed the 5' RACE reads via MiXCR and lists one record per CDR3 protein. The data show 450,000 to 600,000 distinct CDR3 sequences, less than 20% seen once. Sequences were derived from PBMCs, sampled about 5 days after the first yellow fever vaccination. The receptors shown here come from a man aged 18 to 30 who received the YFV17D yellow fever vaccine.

CDR3 residues: CASSPPPDANYGYTF. Written as DNA, the CDR3 is TGTGCCAGCAGCCCCCCCCCAGACGCTAACTATGGCTACACCTTC. V and J are TRBV11-2 and TRBJ1-2; D is unclear. This CDR3 region has 15 residues. CDR1 is SGHAT and CDR2 is FQNNGV in the germline V gene. Trimming pared 5 bases from V and 0 bases from J, leaving 13 bases between.

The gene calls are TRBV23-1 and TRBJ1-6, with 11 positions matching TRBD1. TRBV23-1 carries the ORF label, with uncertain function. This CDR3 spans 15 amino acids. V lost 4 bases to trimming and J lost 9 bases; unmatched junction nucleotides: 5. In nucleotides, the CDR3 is TGCGCCAGCAGTCCCGGGGGACAGGGGGTTTCACCCCTCCACTTT. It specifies CASSPGGQGVSPLHF.

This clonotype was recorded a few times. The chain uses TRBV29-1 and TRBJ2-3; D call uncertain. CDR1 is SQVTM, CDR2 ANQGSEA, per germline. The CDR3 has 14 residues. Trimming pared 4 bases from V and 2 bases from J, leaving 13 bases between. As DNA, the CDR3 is TGCAGCGTTGTCCCGGGCAGACCCACAGATACGCAGTATTTT. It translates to CSVVPGRPTDTQYF.

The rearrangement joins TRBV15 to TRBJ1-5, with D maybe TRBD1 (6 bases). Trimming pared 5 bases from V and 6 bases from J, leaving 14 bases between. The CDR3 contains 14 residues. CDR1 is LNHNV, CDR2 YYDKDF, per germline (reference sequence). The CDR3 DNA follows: TGTGCCACCAGCCCAGAGGGGGGTGGTCAGCCCCAGCATTTT. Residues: CATSPEGGGQPQHF.

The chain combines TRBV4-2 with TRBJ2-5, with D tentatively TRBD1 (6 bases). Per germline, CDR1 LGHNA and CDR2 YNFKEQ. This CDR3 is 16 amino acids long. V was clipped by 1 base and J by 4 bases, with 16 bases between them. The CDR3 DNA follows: TGTGCCAGCAGCCAAGGGCCGGGCAGGGGAAGAGAGACCCAGTACTTC. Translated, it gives CASSQGPGRGRETQYF.

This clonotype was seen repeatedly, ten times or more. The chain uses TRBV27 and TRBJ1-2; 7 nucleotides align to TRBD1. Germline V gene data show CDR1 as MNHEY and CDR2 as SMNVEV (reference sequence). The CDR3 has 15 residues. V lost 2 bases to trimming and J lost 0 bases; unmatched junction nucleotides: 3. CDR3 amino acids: CASSLQGGANYGYTF. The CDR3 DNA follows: TGTGCCAGCAGTTTACAGGGGGGTGCTAACTATGGCTACACCTTC.

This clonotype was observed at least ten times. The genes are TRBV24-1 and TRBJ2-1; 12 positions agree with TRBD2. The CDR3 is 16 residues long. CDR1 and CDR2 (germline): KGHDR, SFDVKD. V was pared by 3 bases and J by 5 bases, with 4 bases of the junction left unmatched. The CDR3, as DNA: TGTGCCACCAGTGATCCTAGCGGGGGGGCCCACAATGAGCAGTTCTTC. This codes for CATSDPSGGAHNEQFF.

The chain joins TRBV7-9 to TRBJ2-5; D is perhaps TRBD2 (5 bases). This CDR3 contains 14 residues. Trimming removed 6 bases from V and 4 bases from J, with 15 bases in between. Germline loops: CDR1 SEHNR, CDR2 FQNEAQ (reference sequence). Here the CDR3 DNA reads TGTGCCAGCAGATCACTAGTTCCCGGAGAGACCCAGTACTTC. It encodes CASRSLVPGETQYF.

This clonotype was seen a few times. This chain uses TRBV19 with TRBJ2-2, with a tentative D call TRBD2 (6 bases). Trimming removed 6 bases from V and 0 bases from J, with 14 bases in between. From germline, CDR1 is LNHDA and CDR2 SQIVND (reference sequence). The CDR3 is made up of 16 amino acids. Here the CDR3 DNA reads TGTGCCAGTAGGTTGTTCCGGGACTCGAACACCGGGGAGCTGTTTTTT. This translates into CASRLFRDSNTGELFF.

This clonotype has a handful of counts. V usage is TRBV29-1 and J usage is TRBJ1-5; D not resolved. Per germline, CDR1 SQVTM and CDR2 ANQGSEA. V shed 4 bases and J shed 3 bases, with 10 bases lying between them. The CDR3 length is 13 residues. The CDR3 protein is CSVVNDFNQPQHF. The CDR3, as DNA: TGCAGCGTTGTTAATGATTTCAATCAGCCCCAGCATTTT.

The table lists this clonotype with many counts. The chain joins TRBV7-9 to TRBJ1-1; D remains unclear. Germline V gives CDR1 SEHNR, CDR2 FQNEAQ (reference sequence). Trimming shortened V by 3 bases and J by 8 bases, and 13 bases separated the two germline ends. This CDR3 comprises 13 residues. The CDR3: CASSFEAFTEAFF. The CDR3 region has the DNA TGTGCCAGCAGCTTCGAGGCGTTTACCGAAGCTTTCTTT.

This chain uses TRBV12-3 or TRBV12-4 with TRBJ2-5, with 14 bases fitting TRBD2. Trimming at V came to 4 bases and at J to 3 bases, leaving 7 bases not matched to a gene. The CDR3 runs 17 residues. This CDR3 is CASSSPPGLAGEETQYF. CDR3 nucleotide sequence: TGTGCCAGCAGTTCCCCCCCGGGACTAGCGGGGGAAGAGACCCAGTACTTC.

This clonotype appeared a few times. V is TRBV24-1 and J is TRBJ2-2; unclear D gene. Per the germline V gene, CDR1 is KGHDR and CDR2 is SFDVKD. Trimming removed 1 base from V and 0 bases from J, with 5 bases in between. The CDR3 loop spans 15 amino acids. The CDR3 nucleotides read TGTGCCACCAGTGATTTCATACCGAACACCGGGGAGCTGTTTTTT. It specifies CATSDFIPNTGELFF.

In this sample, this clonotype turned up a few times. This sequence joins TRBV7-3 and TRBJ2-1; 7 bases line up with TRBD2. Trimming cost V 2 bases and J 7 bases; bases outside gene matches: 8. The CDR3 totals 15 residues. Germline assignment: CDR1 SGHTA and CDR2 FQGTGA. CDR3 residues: CASSLGGLEGNEQFF. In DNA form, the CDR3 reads TGTGCCAGCAGCTTAGGCGGACTAGAAGGAAATGAGCAGTTCTTC.

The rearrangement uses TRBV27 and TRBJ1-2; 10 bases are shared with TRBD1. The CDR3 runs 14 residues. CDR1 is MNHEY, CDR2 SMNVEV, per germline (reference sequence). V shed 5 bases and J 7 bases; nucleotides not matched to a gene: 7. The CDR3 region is CASSKWTGGFGYTF. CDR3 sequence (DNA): TGTGCCAGCAGTAAGTGGACAGGGGGTTTTGGCTACACCTTC.

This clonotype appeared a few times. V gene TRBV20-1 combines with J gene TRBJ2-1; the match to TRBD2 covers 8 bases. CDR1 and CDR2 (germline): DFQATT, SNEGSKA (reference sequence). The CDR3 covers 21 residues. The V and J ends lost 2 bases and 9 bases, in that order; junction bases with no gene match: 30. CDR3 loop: CSARYNLNRAPGLGTLTEQFF. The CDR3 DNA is TGCAGTGCTAGATATAACCTTAACAGGGCACCGGGACTAGGAACCTTGACTGAGCAGTTCTTC.

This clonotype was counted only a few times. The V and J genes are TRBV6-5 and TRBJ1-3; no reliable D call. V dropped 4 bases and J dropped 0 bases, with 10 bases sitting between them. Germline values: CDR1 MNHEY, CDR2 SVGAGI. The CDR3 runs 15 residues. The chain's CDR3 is CASSSAGSSGNTIYF. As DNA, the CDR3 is TGTGCCAGCAGTTCTGCCGGTAGCTCTGGAAACACCATATATTTT.

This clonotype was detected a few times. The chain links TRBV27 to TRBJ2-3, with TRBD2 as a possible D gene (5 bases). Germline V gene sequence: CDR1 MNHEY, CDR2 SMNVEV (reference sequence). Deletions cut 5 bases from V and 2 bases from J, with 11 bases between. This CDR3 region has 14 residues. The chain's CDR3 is CASSNRLHTDTQYF. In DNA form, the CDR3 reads TGTGCCAGCAGTAACCGACTACACACAGATACGCAGTATTTT.

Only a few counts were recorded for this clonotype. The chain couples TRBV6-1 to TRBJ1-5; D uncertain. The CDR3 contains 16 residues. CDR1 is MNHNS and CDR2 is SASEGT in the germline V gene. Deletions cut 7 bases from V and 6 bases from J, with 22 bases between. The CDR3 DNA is TGTGCCAGCAACCTACCAGGCGGGGAGGTTGGTCAGCCCCAGCATTTT. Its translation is CASNLPGGEVGQPQHF.

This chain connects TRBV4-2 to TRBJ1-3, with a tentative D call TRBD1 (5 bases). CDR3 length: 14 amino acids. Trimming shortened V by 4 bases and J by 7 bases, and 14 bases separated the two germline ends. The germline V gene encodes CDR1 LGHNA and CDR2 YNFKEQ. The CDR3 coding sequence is TGTGCCAGCAGCCTAGAATGGGGGGGGAACACCATATATTTT. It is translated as CASSLEWGGNTIYF.

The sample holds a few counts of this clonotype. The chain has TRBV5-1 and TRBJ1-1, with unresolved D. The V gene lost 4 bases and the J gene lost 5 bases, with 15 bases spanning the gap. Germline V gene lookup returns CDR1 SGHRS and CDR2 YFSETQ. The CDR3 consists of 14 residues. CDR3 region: CASSPEGLGTEAFF. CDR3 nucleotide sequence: TGCGCCAGCAGCCCAGAGGGCCTAGGGACTGAAGCTTTCTTT.

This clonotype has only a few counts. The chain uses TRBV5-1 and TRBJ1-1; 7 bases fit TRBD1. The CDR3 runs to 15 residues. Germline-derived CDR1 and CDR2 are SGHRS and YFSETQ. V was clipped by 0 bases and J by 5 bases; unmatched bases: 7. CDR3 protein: CASSLALGGGTEAFF. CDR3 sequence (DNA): TGCGCCAGCAGCTTGGCCCTAGGGGGCGGAACTGAAGCTTTCTTT. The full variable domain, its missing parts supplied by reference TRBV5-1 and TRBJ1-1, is KAGVTQTPRYLIKTRGQQVTLSCSPISGHRSVSWYQQTPGQGLQFLFEYFSETQRNKGNFPGRFSGRQFSNSRSEMNVSTLELGDSALYLCASSLALGGGTEAFFGQGTRLTVV.

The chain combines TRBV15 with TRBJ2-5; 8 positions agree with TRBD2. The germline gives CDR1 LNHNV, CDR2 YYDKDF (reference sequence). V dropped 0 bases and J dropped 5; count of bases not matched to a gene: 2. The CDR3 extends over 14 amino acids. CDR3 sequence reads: CATSRDRGGETQYF. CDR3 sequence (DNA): TGTGCCACCAGCAGAGATCGGGGGGGTGAGACCCAGTACTTC.